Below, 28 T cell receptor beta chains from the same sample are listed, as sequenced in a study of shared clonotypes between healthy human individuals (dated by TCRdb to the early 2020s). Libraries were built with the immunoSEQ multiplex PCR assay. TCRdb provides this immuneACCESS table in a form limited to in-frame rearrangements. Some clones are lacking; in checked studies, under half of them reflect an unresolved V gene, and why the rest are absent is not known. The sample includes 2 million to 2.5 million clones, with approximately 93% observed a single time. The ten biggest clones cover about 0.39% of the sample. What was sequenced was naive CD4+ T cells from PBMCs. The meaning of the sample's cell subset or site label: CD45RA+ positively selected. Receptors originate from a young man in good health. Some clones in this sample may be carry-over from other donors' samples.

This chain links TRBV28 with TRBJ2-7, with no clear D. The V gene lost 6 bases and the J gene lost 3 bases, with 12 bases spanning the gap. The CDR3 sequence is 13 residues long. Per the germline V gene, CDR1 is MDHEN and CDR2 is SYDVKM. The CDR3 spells CASRVPYHYEQYF. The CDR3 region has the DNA TGTGCCAGCAGGGTACCGTACCACTACGAGCAGTACTTC.

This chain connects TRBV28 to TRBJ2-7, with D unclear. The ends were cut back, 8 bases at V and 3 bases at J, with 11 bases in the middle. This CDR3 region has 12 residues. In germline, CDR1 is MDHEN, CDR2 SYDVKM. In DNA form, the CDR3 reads TGTGCCAGCGGTGTTACGGTCTACGAGCAGTACTTC. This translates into CASGVTVYEQYF.

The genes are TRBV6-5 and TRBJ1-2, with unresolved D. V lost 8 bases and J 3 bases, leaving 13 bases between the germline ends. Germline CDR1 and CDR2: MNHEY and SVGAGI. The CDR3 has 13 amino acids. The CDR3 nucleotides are TGTGCCAGCGGAGAGAGCGGGGACTATGGCTACACCTTC. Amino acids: CASGESGDYGYTF.

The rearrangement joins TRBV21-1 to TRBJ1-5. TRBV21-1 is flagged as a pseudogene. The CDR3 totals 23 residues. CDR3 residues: CASSKGGIDREGRGPSPNQPQHF. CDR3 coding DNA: TGTGCCAGCAGCAAAGGTGGTATAGACAGGGAGGGGCGCGGCCCCTCCCCCAATCAGCCCCAGCATTTT.

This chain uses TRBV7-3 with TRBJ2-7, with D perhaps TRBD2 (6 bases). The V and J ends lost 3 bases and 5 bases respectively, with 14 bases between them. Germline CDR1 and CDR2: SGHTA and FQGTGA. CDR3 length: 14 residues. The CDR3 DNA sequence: TGTGCCAGCAGCTTTACTCCGGGAGATGACGAGCAGTACTTC. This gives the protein CASSFTPGDDEQYF.

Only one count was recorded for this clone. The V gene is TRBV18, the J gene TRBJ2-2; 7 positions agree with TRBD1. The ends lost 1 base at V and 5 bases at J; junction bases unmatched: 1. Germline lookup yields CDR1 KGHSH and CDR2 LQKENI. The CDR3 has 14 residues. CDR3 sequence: CASSPQGATGELFF. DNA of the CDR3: TGTGCCAGCTCACCACAGGGGGCGACCGGGGAGCTGTTTTTT.

The CDR3, as DNA: TGTGCCAGCAGCTCCCCTTTTGGGGCCAACGTCCTGACTTTC. Protein: CASSSPFGANVLTF. The V gene is TRBV11-2, the J gene TRBJ2-6; D remains ambiguous. The V gene lost 4 bases and the J gene lost 3 bases, with 7 bases spanning the gap. Germline assignment: CDR1 SGHAT and CDR2 FQNNGV. The CDR3 runs to 14 residues.

CDR3 DNA: TGTGCCAGCAGTTTTTACAGGAATACGCAGTATTTT. Its translation: CASSFYRNTQYF. V usage is TRBV28 and J usage is TRBJ2-3, with a tentative D call TRBD1 (5 bases). The CDR3 totals 12 residues. V was pared by 3 bases and J by 7 bases, with 8 bases between. The germline CDR1 and CDR2 sequences are MDHEN and SYDVKM.

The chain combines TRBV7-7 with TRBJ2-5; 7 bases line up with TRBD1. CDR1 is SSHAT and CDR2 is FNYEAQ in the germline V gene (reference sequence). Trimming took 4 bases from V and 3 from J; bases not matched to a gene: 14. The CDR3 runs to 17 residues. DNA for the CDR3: TGTGCCAGCAGCTCGTACAGGGGTGGGGATGCCGAAGAGACCCAGTACTTC. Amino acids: CASSSYRGGDAEETQYF.

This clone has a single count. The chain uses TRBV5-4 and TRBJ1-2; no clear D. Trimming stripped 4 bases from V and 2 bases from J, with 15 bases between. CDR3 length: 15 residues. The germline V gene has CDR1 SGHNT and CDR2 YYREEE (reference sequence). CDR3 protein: CASSRSRGANYGYTF. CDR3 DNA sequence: TGTGCCAGCAGCAGAAGTAGAGGTGCCAACTATGGCTACACCTTC.

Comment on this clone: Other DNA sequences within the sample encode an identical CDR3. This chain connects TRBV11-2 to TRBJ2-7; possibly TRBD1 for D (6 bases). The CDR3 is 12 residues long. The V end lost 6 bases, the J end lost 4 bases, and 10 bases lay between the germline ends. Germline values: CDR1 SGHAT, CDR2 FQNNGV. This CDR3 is CASSSQGYEQYF. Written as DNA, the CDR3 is TGTGCCAGCAGTTCACAGGGATACGAGCAGTACTTC.

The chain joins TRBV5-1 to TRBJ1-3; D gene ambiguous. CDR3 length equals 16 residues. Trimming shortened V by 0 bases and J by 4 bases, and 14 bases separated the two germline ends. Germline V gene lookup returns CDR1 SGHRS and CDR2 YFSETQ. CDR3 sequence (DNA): TGCGCCAGCAGCTTGGGCACTGTTCGAGGGGGAAACACCATATATTTT. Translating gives CASSLGTVRGGNTIYF. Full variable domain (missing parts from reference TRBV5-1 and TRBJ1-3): KAGVTQTPRYLIKTRGQQVTLSCSPISGHRSVSWYQQTPGQGLQFLFEYFSETQRNKGNFPGRFSGRQFSNSRSEMNVSTLELGDSALYLCASSLGTVRGGNTIYFGEGSWLTVV.

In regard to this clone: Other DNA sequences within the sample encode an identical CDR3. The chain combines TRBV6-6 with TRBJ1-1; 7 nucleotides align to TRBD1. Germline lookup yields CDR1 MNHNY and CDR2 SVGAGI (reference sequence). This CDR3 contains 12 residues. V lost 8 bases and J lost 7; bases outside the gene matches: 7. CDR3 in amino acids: CASALGTVEAFF. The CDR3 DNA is TGTGCCAGCGCCCTGGGGACAGTTGAAGCTTTCTTT.

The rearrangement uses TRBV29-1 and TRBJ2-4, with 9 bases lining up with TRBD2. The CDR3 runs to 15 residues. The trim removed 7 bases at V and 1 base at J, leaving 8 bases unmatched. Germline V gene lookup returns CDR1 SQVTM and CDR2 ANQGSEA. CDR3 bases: TGCAGCGATCCTTCCGGGACTAGCGCCAAAAACATTCAGTACTTC. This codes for CSDPSGTSAKNIQYF.

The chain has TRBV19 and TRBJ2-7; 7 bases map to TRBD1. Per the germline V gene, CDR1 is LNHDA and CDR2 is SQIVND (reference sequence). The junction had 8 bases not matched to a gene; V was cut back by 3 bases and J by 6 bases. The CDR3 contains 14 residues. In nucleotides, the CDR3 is TGTGCCAGTAGTATCACAGGGGTCCGCGGCGAGCAGTACTTC. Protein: CASSITGVRGEQYF.

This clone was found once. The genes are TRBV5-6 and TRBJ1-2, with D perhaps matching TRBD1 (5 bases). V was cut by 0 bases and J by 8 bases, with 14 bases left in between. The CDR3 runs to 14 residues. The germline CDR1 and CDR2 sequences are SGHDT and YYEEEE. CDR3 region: CASSLANRGSGYTF. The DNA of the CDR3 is TGTGCCAGCAGCTTGGCGAATCGGGGGTCCGGCTACACCTTC. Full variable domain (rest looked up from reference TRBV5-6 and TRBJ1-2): DAGVTQSPTHLIKTRGQQVTLRCSPKSGHDTVSWYQQALGQGPQFIFQYYEEEERQRGNFPDRFSGHQFPNYSSELNVNALLLGDSALYLCASSLANRGSGYTFGSGTRLTVV.

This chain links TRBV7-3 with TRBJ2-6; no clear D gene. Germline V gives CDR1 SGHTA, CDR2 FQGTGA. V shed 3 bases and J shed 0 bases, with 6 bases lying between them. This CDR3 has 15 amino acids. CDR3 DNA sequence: TGTGCCAGCAGCTTGGGAACCTCTGGGGCCAACGTCCTGACTTTC. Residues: CASSLGTSGANVLTF.

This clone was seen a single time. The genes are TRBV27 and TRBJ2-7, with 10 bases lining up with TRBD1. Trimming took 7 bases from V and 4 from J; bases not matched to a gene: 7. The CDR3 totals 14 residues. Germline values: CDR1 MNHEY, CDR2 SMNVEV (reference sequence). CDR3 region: CASKRQGAGYEQYF. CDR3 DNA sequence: TGTGCCAGCAAGAGACAGGGGGCGGGGTACGAGCAGTACTTC.

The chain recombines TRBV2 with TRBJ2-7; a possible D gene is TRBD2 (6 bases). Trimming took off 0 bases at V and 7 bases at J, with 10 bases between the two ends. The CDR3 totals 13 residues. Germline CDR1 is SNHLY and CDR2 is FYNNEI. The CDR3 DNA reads TGTGCCAGCAGTGAAGCGGTGGAGGGGGAGCAGTACTTC. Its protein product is CASSEAVEGEQYF.

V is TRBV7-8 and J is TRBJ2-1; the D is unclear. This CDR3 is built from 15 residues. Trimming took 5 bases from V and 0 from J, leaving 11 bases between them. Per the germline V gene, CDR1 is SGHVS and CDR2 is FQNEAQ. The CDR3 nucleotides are TGTGCCAGCAGCCCCCCTGTGCGCTCCTACAATGAGCAGTTCTTC. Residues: CASSPPVRSYNEQFF.

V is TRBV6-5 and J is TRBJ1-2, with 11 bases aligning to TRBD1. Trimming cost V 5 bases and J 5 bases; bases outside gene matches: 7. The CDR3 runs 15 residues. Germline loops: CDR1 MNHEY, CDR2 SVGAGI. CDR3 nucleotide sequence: TGTGCCAGCAGTGTCCGGGACAGGGGGTTTTATGGCTACACCTTC. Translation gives CASSVRDRGFYGYTF.

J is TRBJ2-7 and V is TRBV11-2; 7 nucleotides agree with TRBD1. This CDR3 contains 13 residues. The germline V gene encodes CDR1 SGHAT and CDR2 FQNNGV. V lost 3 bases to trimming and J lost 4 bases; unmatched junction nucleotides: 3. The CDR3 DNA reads TGTGCCAGCAGCTTGAGGGACAGATACGAGCAGTACTTC. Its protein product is CASSLRDRYEQYF.

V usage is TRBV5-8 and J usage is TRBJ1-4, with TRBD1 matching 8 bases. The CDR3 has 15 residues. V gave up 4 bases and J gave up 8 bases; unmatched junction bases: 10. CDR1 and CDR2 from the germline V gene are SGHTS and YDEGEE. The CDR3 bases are TGTGCCAGCAGCCAGACCCAGGGGGCAGGCGAAAAACTGTTTTTT. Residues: CASSQTQGAGEKLFF.

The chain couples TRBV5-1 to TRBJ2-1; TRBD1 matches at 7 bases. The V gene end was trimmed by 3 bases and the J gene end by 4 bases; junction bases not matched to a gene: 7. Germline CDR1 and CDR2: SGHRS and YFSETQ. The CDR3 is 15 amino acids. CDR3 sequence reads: CASSSQGVAYNEQFF. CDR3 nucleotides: TGCGCCAGCAGCTCGCAGGGGGTTGCTTACAATGAGCAGTTCTTC.

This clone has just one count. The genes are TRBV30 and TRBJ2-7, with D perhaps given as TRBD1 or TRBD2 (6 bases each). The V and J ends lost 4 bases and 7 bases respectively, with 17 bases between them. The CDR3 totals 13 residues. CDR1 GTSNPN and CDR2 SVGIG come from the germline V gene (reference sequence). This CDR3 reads CAWNRDFRGEQYF. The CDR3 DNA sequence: TGTGCCTGGAACCGGGACTTTAGGGGGGAGCAGTACTTC. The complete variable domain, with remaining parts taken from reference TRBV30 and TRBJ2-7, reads SQTIHQWPATLVQPVGSPLSLECTVEGTSNPNLYWYRQAAGRGLQLLFYSVGIGQISSEVPQNLSASRPQDRQFILSSKKLLLSDSGFYLCAWNRDFRGEQYFGPGTRLTVT.

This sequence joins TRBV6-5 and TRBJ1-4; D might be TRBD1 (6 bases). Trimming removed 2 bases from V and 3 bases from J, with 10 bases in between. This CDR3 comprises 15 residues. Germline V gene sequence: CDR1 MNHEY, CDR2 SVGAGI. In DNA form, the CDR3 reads TGTGCCAGCAGTTACGGGGGGGCAGCTAATGAAAAACTGTTTTTT. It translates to CASSYGGAANEKLFF.

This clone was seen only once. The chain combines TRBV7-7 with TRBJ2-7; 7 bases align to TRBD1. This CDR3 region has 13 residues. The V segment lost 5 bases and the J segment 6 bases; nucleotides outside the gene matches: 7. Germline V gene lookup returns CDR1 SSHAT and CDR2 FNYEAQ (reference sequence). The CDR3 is CASSRDRAAEQYF. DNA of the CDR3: TGTGCCAGCAGCAGAGACAGGGCCGCCGAGCAGTACTTC.

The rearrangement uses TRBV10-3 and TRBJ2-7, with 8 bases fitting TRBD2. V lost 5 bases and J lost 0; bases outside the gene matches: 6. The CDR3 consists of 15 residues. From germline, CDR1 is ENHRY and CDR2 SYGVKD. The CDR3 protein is CAISFASGPSYEQYF. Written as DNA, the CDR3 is TGTGCCATCAGTTTCGCTAGCGGGCCCTCCTACGAGCAGTACTTC.